This T cell receptor (beta chain) is drawn from a study of beta chain features in type 1 diabetes. General study points: The study found moderately but significantly shorter TCRB CDR3s in all four CD4+ subsets of Type 1 diabetes patients.

This clone appeared a few times. Its antigen is not identified. V lost 5 bases to trimming and J lost 0 bases; unmatched junction nucleotides: 14. Germline V gene sequence: CDR1 SQVTM, CDR2 ANQGSEA. The CDR3 has 18 residues. As every portion of the isolated RNA was reverse transcribed, the sequencing read expressed TCRB transcripts. About 3.5 million reads, on average, came from each naive, central memory and regulatory T cell sample. Only in-frame clones appear in the TCRdb table, and some are missing; sequencing was by immunoSEQ multiplex PCR. The sample includes over 650,000 clones, more than 13% of them seen just once.

The sequenced sample was naive CD4+ T cells from blood. The rearrangement joins TRBV29-1 to TRBJ2-4; 9 bases fit TRBD1. The source of this sequence is a man between 18 and 29 years old with type 1 diabetes. CDR3 protein: CSVSLGQGTSLAKNIQYF. DNA for the CDR3: TGCAGCGTTTCGCTCGGACAGGGGACGAGTTTAGCCAAAAACATTCAGTACTTC.